This record looks at one TCR beta chain sequence and its context. Its antigen is not identified. The data were taken from a study of response to subunit inactivated influenza vaccine. General observations from the study: Each seasonal influenza vaccination recruits few new T cells, the authors suggested.

TCRdb ran MiXCR on the RT-PCR reads and lists one entry per CDR3 protein. The sample lists fewer than 750,000 distinct CDR3 sequences; roughly 15% were seen once. The CDR3 is made up of 13 amino acids. Trimming cost V 1 base and J 7 bases, with 8 bases left between them. CDR1 is SGHVS and CDR2 is FNYEAQ in the germline V gene. This clonotype was obtained from a man aged 50-60 years who received an inactivated influenza vaccine. The chain carries TRBV7-6 and TRBJ1-5; D not resolved. The material was PBMCs from blood, obtained 11 to 12 days after vaccination. The CDR3 bases are TGTGCCAGCAGCTTAGGATGGAGGCAGCCCCAGCATTTT. It specifies CASSLGWRQPQHF.